This entry lists 21 T cell receptor beta chains sequenced from one sample in a study of T cells in Graves' hyperthyroidism and ophthalmopathy (dated by TCRdb to the late 2010s). Preparation of the library involved multiplex PCR. TCRdb records Illumina HiSeq 2000 as the sequencer. Amplification of TCR beta CDR3 regions was carried out from RNA transcripts. A first-round RT-PCR of the TCR CDR3 used the HTBI primer set with the Qiagen OneStep RT-PCR kit. TCRdb's own reprocessing of the public reads used fastp at Q25 and MiXCR and kept productive beta chains. For every CDR3 protein sequence, its rows merge into one entry that carries the most common genes and DNA. Recorded for this sample are under 350,000 distinct CDR3 sequences; roughly 15% of them occurred a single time. The biggest ten clones account for around 32% of the sample. The specimen was blood. Receptor source: a woman aged 40 to 55 with Graves' ophthalmopathy.

This clonotype was seen many times. The chain uses TRBV7-9 and TRBJ2-7, with D tentatively TRBD2 (5 bases). Trimming removed 5 bases from V and 2 bases from J, with 22 bases in between. In germline, CDR1 is SEHNR, CDR2 FQNEAQ (reference sequence). This CDR3 has 17 amino acids. CDR3 loop: CASSREESGRSPYEQYF. As DNA, the CDR3 is TGTGCCAGCAGCCGTGAAGAGAGCGGTAGGTCCCCCTACGAGCAGTACTTC.

In this sample, this clonotype turned up many times. V and J are TRBV6-2 or TRBV6-3 and TRBJ2-3, with 10 positions matching TRBD2. Trimming at V came to 6 bases and at J to 4 bases, leaving 10 bases not matched to a gene. Germline V gives CDR1 MNHEY, CDR2 SVGEGT. This CDR3 contains 16 residues. Here the CDR3 DNA reads TGTGCCAGCAGACCGACTAGCGGGTGGTTCTCAGATACGCAGTATTTT. This translates into CASRPTSGWFSDTQYF.

There are many counts of this clonotype. The chain is built from TRBV5-6 and TRBJ1-2, with D perhaps matching TRBD1 (5 bases). The CDR3 loop spans 13 amino acids. Per the germline V gene, CDR1 is SGHDT and CDR2 is YYEEEE. Between the trimmed V and J ends, which lost 2 bases and 5 bases, there was a span of 10 bases. The CDR3 nucleotides are TGTGCCAGCAGCTTTATGACAGCATATGGCTACACCTTC. It encodes CASSFMTAYGYTF.

There are many counts of this clonotype. This chain uses TRBV12-3 or TRBV12-4 with TRBJ2-5; weak D call: TRBD1 (6 bases). CDR3 size: 13 residues. Trimming removed 6 bases from V and 4 bases from J, with 12 bases in between. The CDR3 nucleotides read TGTGCCAGCAGGCCGACAGGTGGAGAGACCCAGTACTTC. This sequence encodes CASRPTGGETQYF.

This clonotype has a count of ten or more. The rearrangement uses TRBV4-2 and TRBJ2-3; D is ambiguous. Germline V gene lookup returns CDR1 LGHNA and CDR2 YNFKEQ. This CDR3 is built from 15 residues. V was trimmed by 1 base and J by 3 bases, leaving 11 bases between them. The CDR3 nucleotides are TGTGCCAGCAGCCAAGCCCCAGCGACGACAGATACGCAGTATTTT. Translating gives CASSQAPATTDTQYF.

This clonotype came up a few times. Written as DNA, the CDR3 is TGTGCCAGCCGGGACAGCACAAATGAAAAACTGTTTTTT. It encodes CASRDSTNEKLFF. The chain links TRBV14 to TRBJ1-4, with 7 positions matching TRBD1. The CDR3 has 13 residues. Germline V CDR1 and CDR2: SGHDN, FVKESK. Unmatched junction bases numbered 5, after V lost 8 bases and J lost 5 bases.

This clonotype came up many times. J is TRBJ2-7 and V is TRBV6-1; 12 bases are shared with TRBD2. The CDR3 runs 16 residues. With 6 bases clipped from V and 3 bases from J, the junction kept 9 bases outside the gene matches. Per germline, CDR1 MNHNS and CDR2 SASEGT. CDR3 amino acids: CASSPEPLAGGYEQYF. The CDR3 nucleotides read TGTGCCAGCAGCCCCGAACCACTAGCGGGAGGCTACGAGCAGTACTTC.

This clonotype was observed at least ten times. This rearrangement joins TRBV29-1 to TRBJ2-3; 10 nucleotides agree with TRBD2. The V gene end was trimmed by 2 bases and the J gene end by 5 bases; junction bases not matched to a gene: 10. CDR1 SQVTM and CDR2 ANQGSEA come from the germline V gene. This CDR3 has 16 amino acids. CDR3 region: CSVESPLAGAGDTQYF. The CDR3 region has the DNA TGCAGCGTTGAAAGCCCCCTAGCGGGAGCCGGAGATACGCAGTATTTT.

This clonotype was found a few times. The V call is TRBV13, the J call TRBJ2-7; the match to TRBD2 covers 9 bases. The J segment lost 5 bases and the V segment lost 4 bases, leaving 9 bases of the junction unmatched. CDR1 and CDR2 from the germline V gene are PRHDT and FYEKMQ (reference sequence). CDR3 length: 15 amino acids. In nucleotides, the CDR3 is TGTGCCAGCAGCTCTTCGCTAGCGGGACCTCACGAGCAGTACTTC. Translation: CASSSSLAGPHEQYF. Looking up the rest from reference TRBV13 and TRBJ2-7 gives the full variable domain: AAGVIQSPRHLIKEKRETATLKCYPIPRHDTVYWYQQGPGQDPQFLISFYEKMQSDKGSIPDRFSAQQFSDYHSELNMSSLELGDSALYFCASSSSLAGPHEQYFGPGTRLTVT.

V is TRBV3-1 and J is TRBJ1-6; D gene ambiguous. Germline V gene lookup returns CDR1 LGHDT and CDR2 YNNKEL (reference sequence). The CDR3 contains 16 residues. V lost 0 bases and J 2 bases, leaving 8 bases between the germline ends. CDR3 residues: CASSQEGRAYNSPLHF. CDR3 coding DNA: TGTGCCAGCAGCCAAGAAGGAAGGGCCTATAATTCACCCCTCCACTTT.

This clonotype was detected many times. The V and J genes are TRBV7-2 and TRBJ1-5; 7 bases agree with TRBD1. This CDR3 comprises 15 residues. The germline CDR1 and CDR2 sequences are SGHTA and FQGNSA. V shed 5 bases and J 0 bases; nucleotides not matched to a gene: 4. The CDR3 protein is CASSPDRYSNQPQHF. CDR3 DNA sequence: TGTGCCAGCAGCCCGGACAGGTATAGCAATCAGCCCCAGCATTTT.

At least ten counts were recorded for this clonotype. The chain links TRBV7-8 to TRBJ2-1, with 12 bases identical to TRBD1. CDR1 and CDR2 from the germline V gene are SGHVS and FQNEAQ. This CDR3 region has 18 residues. Trimming removed 5 bases from V and 0 bases from J; junction bases left unmatched: 8. The CDR3 loop is CASSLRDRGPRSYNEQFF. The CDR3 DNA follows: TGTGCCAGCAGCCTCCGGGACAGGGGGCCCCGCTCCTACAATGAGCAGTTCTTC.

Ten or more counts support this clonotype. CDR3 DNA: TGTGCCAGCAGTTTGTGGGGGAACTACGAGCAGTACTTC. It encodes CASSLWGNYEQYF. This rearrangement joins TRBV27 to TRBJ2-7; D assignment may be TRBD1 or TRBD2 (5 bases each). CDR1 and CDR2 from the germline V gene are MNHEY and SMNVEV (reference sequence). The CDR3 covers 13 residues. Between the trimmed V and J ends, which lost 3 bases and 3 bases, there was a span of 9 bases.

A few counts support this clonotype. The CDR3 sequence is CASSQQSGLAGGNEQFF. The CDR3 nucleotides are TGTGCCAGCAGTCAACAGTCCGGGCTAGCGGGTGGGAATGAGCAGTTCTTC. V usage is TRBV6-2 or TRBV6-3 and J usage is TRBJ2-1, with 8 bases fitting TRBD2. V gave up 5 bases and J gave up 7 bases; unmatched junction bases: 16. The length of the CDR3 is 17 residues. The germline CDR1 and CDR2 sequences are MNHEY and SVGEGT.

This clonotype was recorded at least ten times. The chain employs TRBV27 and TRBJ1-1; 8 positions match TRBD1. This CDR3 spans 13 amino acids. Germline V gives CDR1 MNHEY, CDR2 SMNVEV (reference sequence). After removal of 3 bases from V and 6 bases from J, the junction contained 3 bases not matched to a gene. The DNA of the CDR3 is TGTGCCAGCAGTTTCAGGGGGCCGGCTGAAGCTTTCTTT. Its translation is CASSFRGPAEAFF.

This clonotype was picked up many times. V and J are TRBV6-2 or TRBV6-3 and TRBJ1-2; possible D gene TRBD1, 6 bases. Trimming took 5 bases from V and 3 from J, leaving 13 bases between them. Germline CDR1 MNHEY, CDR2 SVGEGT. The CDR3 is 14 amino acids. CDR3 DNA sequence: TGTGCCAGCAGTCACGGAGGGGGATACTATGGCTACACCTTC. This codes for CASSHGGGYYGYTF.

The rearrangement links TRBV10-2 to TRBJ1-2; D perhaps matches TRBD1 (5 bases). CDR1 is WSHSY, CDR2 SAAADI, per germline. Trimming stripped 5 bases from V and 5 bases from J, with 15 bases between. There are 14 residues in the CDR3. The CDR3 is CASSWDRSTYGYTF. The CDR3 nucleotides read TGCGCCAGCAGTTGGGACCGGAGTACTTATGGCTACACCTTC.

Many counts were recorded for this clonotype. This chain uses TRBV6-2 or TRBV6-3 with TRBJ2-3, with a weak D call TRBD2 (6 bases). Germline V lookup: CDR1 MNHEY, CDR2 SVGEGT. The CDR3 spans 17 residues. V was clipped by 6 bases and J by 1 base, with 20 bases between them. The DNA of the CDR3 is TGTGCCAGCAGGACTACTATCTACGGGGGTCGCACAGATACGCAGTATTTT. As protein: CASRTTIYGGRTDTQYF.

This sequence joins TRBV5-1 and TRBJ2-2; D remains unclear. Germline values: CDR1 SGHRS, CDR2 YFSETQ. The V and J ends lost 4 bases and 3 bases respectively, with 13 bases between them. This CDR3 has 15 residues. The CDR3 DNA reads TGCGCCAGCAGCCCCTACCGGGCTGACACCGGGGAGCTGTTTTTT. Protein product: CASSPYRADTGELFF.

This clonotype was seen only a few times. J is TRBJ1-4 and V is TRBV5-6, with D maybe TRBD1 (6 bases). Germline values: CDR1 SGHDT, CDR2 YYEEEE. This CDR3 region has 14 residues. V gave up 1 base and J gave up 8 bases, with 12 bases separating them. The CDR3 region has the DNA TGTGCCAGCAGCTTGACAGGGCCTTTAGAAAAACTGTTTTTT. It yields the protein CASSLTGPLEKLFF.

On this clonotype: A much larger clonotype is one base distant, so this may be a read error. V gene TRBV11-2 combines with J gene TRBJ2-7; D is possibly TRBD2 (5 bases). The V end was cut by 10 bases, the J end by 6 bases, with 31 bases between. Germline V gene data show CDR1 as SGHAT and CDR2 as FQNNGV. The CDR3 runs to 17 residues. The CDR3 is CAIRRWVARAQVGEQYF. As DNA, the CDR3 is TGTGCCATAAGGAGGTGGGTAGCGAGAGCTCAGGTCGGCGAGCAGTACTTC. The full variable domain, completed using reference TRBV11-2 and TRBJ2-7, is EAGVAQSPRYKIIEKRQSVAFWCNPISGHATLYWYQQILGQGPKLLIQFQNNGVVDDSQLPKDRFSAERLKGVDSTLKIQPAKLEDSAVYLCAIRRWVARAQVGEQYFGPGTRLTVT.